The 25 T cell receptor beta chains presented below share a single source sample, sequenced in a study of T cell repertoires in cytomegalovirus infection. TCRdb reprocessed the reads with MiXCR, giving one entry per CDR3 protein. The table includes fewer than 550,000 distinct CDR3 sequences, 26% detected once. The sample was PBMCs. Receptor source: a human donor in good health (CMV status not recorded). Some clones in this sample may be carry-over from other donors' samples.

The chain carries TRBV5-1 and TRBJ2-1, with 13 positions matching TRBD2. Germline values: CDR1 SGHRS, CDR2 YFSETQ. The V gene end was trimmed by 2 bases and the J gene end by 4 bases; junction bases not matched to a gene: 9. This CDR3 is built from 18 residues. CDR3 DNA: TGCGCCAGCAGCTTCCCCGGGACTAGCGGGGCTATATACAATGAGCAGTTCTTC. Translating gives CASSFPGTSGAIYNEQFF. The entire variable domain, with the rest obtained from reference TRBV5-1 and TRBJ2-1, is as follows: KAGVTQTPRYLIKTRGQQVTLSCSPISGHRSVSWYQQTPGQGLQFLFEYFSETQRNKGNFPGRFSGRQFSNSRSEMNVSTLELGDSALYLCASSFPGTSGAIYNEQFFGPGTRLTVL.

This chain joins TRBV4-1 and TRBJ2-7; unclear D gene. The CDR3 totals 13 residues. CDR1 and CDR2 (germline): MGHRA, YSYEKL. Trimming took off 1 base at V and 3 bases at J, with 7 bases between the two ends. The CDR3 spells CASSQVKGYEQYV. The CDR3 DNA follows: TGCGCCAGCAGCCAAGTAAAGGGCTACGAGCAGTACGTC.

This clonotype was recorded many times. The rearrangement uses TRBV28 and TRBJ2-2, with 7 bases that match TRBD1. The CDR3 extends over 15 amino acids. Germline V lookup: CDR1 MDHEN, CDR2 SYDVKM. Losses at the gene ends were 2 bases for V and 1 base for J; bases not matched to a gene: 1. The CDR3 nucleotides read TGTGCCAGCAGTTTAGGGGACAGGAACACCGGGGAGCTGTTTTTT. Residues: CASSLGDRNTGELFF.

CDR3 DNA: TGCGCCAGCAGCCAAGGGGAGTACACTGAAGCTTTCTTT. It translates to CASSQGEYTEAFF. The chain has TRBV4-1 and TRBJ1-1; D remains unclear. Per germline, CDR1 MGHRA and CDR2 YSYEKL. This CDR3 region has 13 residues. V lost 1 base to trimming and J lost 3 bases, with 6 bases between them.

In regard to this clonotype: One end of the junction varies from germline; a read error may be responsible. The chain carries TRBV7-2 and TRBJ2-7; the D is unclear. The V gene's germline CDR1 is SGHTA and CDR2 FQGNSA. The CDR3 length is 11 residues. In DNA form, the CDR3 reads TGTGCCAGCAGCTTAGGAGGCTCAAGTGACTTC. It yields the protein CASSLGGSSDF.

CDR3 protein: CATSDESGRSQETQYF. CDR3 DNA: TGTGCCACCAGTGATGAGAGCGGGAGGTCCCAAGAGACCCAGTACTTC. V and J are TRBV24-1 and TRBJ2-5; TRBD2 matches at 9 bases. The J segment lost 1 base and the V segment lost 3 bases, leaving 5 bases of the junction unmatched. The CDR3 sequence is 16 residues long. Germline-derived CDR1 and CDR2 are KGHDR and SFDVKD.

This clonotype has a handful of counts. The chain carries TRBV24-1 and TRBJ1-2, with a possible D match to TRBD1 (6 bases). Looked up from germline, CDR1 is KGHDR and CDR2 is SFDVKD. The V end lost 4 bases, the J end lost 3 bases, and 14 bases lay between the germline ends. CDR3 length: 15 amino acids. The CDR3 reads CATSDPGRGDYGYTF. CDR3 sequence (DNA): TGTGCCACCAGTGACCCGGGCAGGGGCGACTATGGCTACACCTTC.

This clonotype was seen a handful of times. This sequence joins TRBV10-3 and TRBJ2-3, with TRBD2 matching 14 bases. With 6 bases clipped from V and 0 bases from J, the junction kept 11 bases outside the gene matches. The CDR3 spans 19 residues. Germline V gene lookup returns CDR1 ENHRY and CDR2 SYGVKD. The CDR3 protein is CAIRRTSGRQTESTDTQYF. DNA of the CDR3: TGTGCCATCAGACGGACTAGCGGGAGGCAAACCGAGAGCACAGATACGCAGTATTTT.

This clonotype was seen ten or more times. J is TRBJ1-4 and V is TRBV7-2; weak D call: TRBD1 (6 bases). CDR3 length equals 13 residues. The germline gives CDR1 SGHTA, CDR2 FQGNSA. V was cut by 3 bases and J by 8 bases, with 10 bases left in between. The CDR3 DNA sequence: TGTGCCAGCAGCTTGGGCCAGGGGGAAAAACTGTTTTTT. Residues: CASSLGQGEKLFF.

This clonotype was recorded at least ten times. The chain combines TRBV7-2 with TRBJ2-4; 12 nucleotides agree with TRBD2. Germline V gene sequence: CDR1 SGHTA, CDR2 FQGNSA. With V trimmed by 5 bases and J by 6 bases, 14 bases remained unmatched. This CDR3 contains 18 residues. The CDR3 loop reads CASSLPRLAGGPRNIQYF. The CDR3 nucleotides read TGTGCCAGCAGCCTCCCCCGGCTAGCGGGAGGGCCGCGAAACATTCAGTACTTC. The full variable domain, its missing parts supplied by reference TRBV7-2 and TRBJ2-4, is GAGVSQSPSNKVTEKGKDVELRCDPISGHTALYWYRQSLGQGLEFLIYFQGNSAPDKSGLPSDRFSAERTGGSVSTLTIQRTQQEDSAVYLCASSLPRLAGGPRNIQYFGAGTRLSVL.

This clonotype was observed many times. The rearrangement uses TRBV7-2 and TRBJ2-5; 7 positions match TRBD1. V gave up 1 base and J gave up 5 bases; unmatched junction bases: 4. In germline, CDR1 is SGHTA, CDR2 FQGNSA. This CDR3 region has 14 residues. The CDR3 loop is CASSLDRGYETQYF. The CDR3 DNA reads as TGTGCCAGCAGCTTAGACAGGGGCTACGAGACCCAGTACTTC. The full variable domain, in which reference TRBV7-2 and TRBJ2-5 provide the parts outside the CDR3, is GAGVSQSPSNKVTEKGKDVELRCDPISGHTALYWYRQSLGQGLEFLIYFQGNSAPDKSGLPSDRFSAERTGGSVSTLTIQRTQQEDSAVYLCASSLDRGYETQYFGPGTRLLVL.

This chain uses TRBV11-2 with TRBJ2-1; 10 nucleotides align to TRBD2. Unmatched junction bases numbered 6, after V lost 3 bases and J lost 4 bases. The length of the CDR3 is 16 residues. Germline loops: CDR1 SGHAT, CDR2 FQNNGV. DNA of the CDR3: TGTGCCAGCAGCTTGGAACTAGCGGGGCGGTACAATGAGCAGTTCTTC. Translating gives CASSLELAGRYNEQFF.

The V and J genes are TRBV7-9 and TRBJ2-1, with D unresolved. Germline V gene data show CDR1 as SEHNR and CDR2 as FQNEAQ (reference sequence). This CDR3 is 13 amino acids long. Trimming shortened V by 5 bases and J by 8 bases, and 13 bases separated the two germline ends. The CDR3 DNA reads as TGTGCCAGCAGCCCCCCGACTTTACATGAGCAGTTCTTC. Encoded protein: CASSPPTLHEQFF.

Only one count was recorded for this clonotype. The chain uses TRBV7-6 and TRBJ2-7, with 7 bases lining up with TRBD1. The V gene's germline CDR1 is SGHVS and CDR2 FNYEAQ. This CDR3 contains 14 residues. Germline trimming cut 4 bases from V and 3 bases from J; bases unmatched to any gene: 6. CDR3 region: CASSSPGQNYEQYF. The DNA for the CDR3 is TGTGCCAGCAGCTCACCGGGACAGAACTACGAGCAGTACTTC.

This clonotype was observed at least ten times. The rearrangement uses TRBV7-2 and TRBJ2-1; 9 bases are shared with TRBD2. The CDR3 consists of 14 residues. Germline assignment: CDR1 SGHTA and CDR2 FQGNSA. V gave up 5 bases and J gave up 4 bases; unmatched junction bases: 3. DNA for the CDR3: TGTGCCAGCAGCGGGGGACTAGCTTACAATGAGCAGTTCTTC. The encoded protein is CASSGGLAYNEQFF.

This clonotype was seen more than once but under ten times. The chain recombines TRBV11-3 with TRBJ2-1, with 8 nucleotides matching TRBD2. V lost 6 bases and J lost 4; bases outside the gene matches: 8. Germline V gene sequence: CDR1 SGHNT, CDR2 YENEEA. The CDR3 has 15 residues. CDR3 loop: CASRPLAVIYNEQFF. DNA for the CDR3: TGTGCCAGCAGACCACTAGCGGTTATTTACAATGAGCAGTTCTTC.

At least ten counts were recorded for this clonotype. The CDR3 spells CASSPGGRDEAFF. The CDR3 coding sequence is TGTGCCAGCAGCCCTGGGGGGCGAGATGAAGCTTTCTTT. The chain employs TRBV11-3 and TRBJ1-1, with D maybe TRBD1 (6 bases). The V and J ends lost 5 bases and 7 bases respectively, with 14 bases between them. Germline V gene sequence: CDR1 SGHNT, CDR2 YENEEA. This CDR3 spans 13 amino acids.

The V and J genes are TRBV6-2 or TRBV6-3 and TRBJ2-6; D is unresolved. In germline, CDR1 is MNHEY, CDR2 SVGEGT. Trimming stripped 6 bases from V and 3 bases from J, with 6 bases between. This CDR3 comprises 13 residues. The CDR3 is CASRLGGANVLTF. The CDR3 nucleotides are TGTGCCAGCAGACTCGGTGGGGCCAACGTCCTGACTTTC.

This clonotype was observed a handful of times. The rearrangement links TRBV7-2 to TRBJ1-2, with a weak D call TRBD1 (6 bases). V lost 1 base to trimming and J lost 8 bases, with 17 bases between them. Germline V lookup: CDR1 SGHTA, CDR2 FQGNSA. The CDR3 consists of 15 residues. The CDR3 bases are TGTGCCAGCAGCTTAGTGGCCCGGCAGGGGCGCGGCTACACCTTC. Its translation: CASSLVARQGRGYTF.

This clonotype turned up a few times. The chain couples TRBV15 to TRBJ2-7; maybe TRBD2 (6 bases). V dropped 5 bases and J dropped 0 bases, with 14 bases sitting between them. The CDR3 runs 15 residues. Germline loops: CDR1 LNHNV, CDR2 YYDKDF (reference sequence). The CDR3 spells CATSSGALPSYEQYV. The CDR3 DNA reads TGTGCCACCAGCTCGGGAGCCCTCCCCTCCTACGAGCAGTACGTC.

This clonotype was detected many times. The CDR3 loop is CASSLALVRGQETQYF. DNA of the CDR3: TGTGCCAGCAGCTTAGCGTTAGTCAGGGGCCAAGAGACCCAGTACTTC. The rearrangement joins TRBV7-2 to TRBJ2-5; the D gene is possibly TRBD1 (6 bases). The CDR3 runs to 16 residues. The germline V and J ends were trimmed by 0 bases and 1 base, with 12 bases remaining between them. In germline, CDR1 is SGHTA, CDR2 FQGNSA.

This clonotype was picked up many times. The gene calls are TRBV7-9 and TRBJ1-2, with D maybe TRBD1 (6 bases). The CDR3 sequence is 15 residues long. V was pared by 3 bases and J by 3 bases, with 14 bases between. Germline loops: CDR1 SEHNR, CDR2 FQNEAQ (reference sequence). This CDR3 is CASSLSGARDYGYTF. Written as DNA, the CDR3 is TGTGCCAGCAGCTTGTCAGGGGCGCGGGACTATGGCTACACCTTC.

The chain joins TRBV6-6 to TRBJ2-2, with 12 bases identical to TRBD2. Looked up from germline, CDR1 is MNHNY and CDR2 is SVGAGI (reference sequence). This CDR3 comprises 15 residues. V trimming: 7 bases; J trimming: 8 bases; junction bases outside the gene matches: 8. CDR3 amino acids: CASTRLAGESGELFF. Here the CDR3 DNA reads TGTGCCAGCACTCGACTAGCGGGAGAATCTGGGGAGCTGTTTTTT.

The rearrangement joins TRBV7-6 to TRBJ1-5, with no clear D. The CDR3 length is 17 residues. CDR1 is SGHVS, CDR2 FNYEAQ, per germline. V was shortened by 1 base and J by 0 bases, with 13 bases between the two germline ends. CDR3 bases: TGTGCCAGCAGCTTAGACGCGGGTATCTATAGCAATCAGCCCCAGCATTTT. Its translation is CASSLDAGIYSNQPQHF.

This clonotype was seen a few times. CDR3 region: CASSGALAGKTYEQYF. The CDR3 DNA is TGTGCCAGCAGTGGGGCACTAGCGGGAAAGACCTACGAGCAGTACTTC. The V and J genes are TRBV28 and TRBJ2-7; 10 bases align to TRBD2. The germline V gene has CDR1 MDHEN and CDR2 SYDVKM. J lost 2 bases, V lost 5 bases, and 9 bases had no gene match. The CDR3 loop spans 16 amino acids.